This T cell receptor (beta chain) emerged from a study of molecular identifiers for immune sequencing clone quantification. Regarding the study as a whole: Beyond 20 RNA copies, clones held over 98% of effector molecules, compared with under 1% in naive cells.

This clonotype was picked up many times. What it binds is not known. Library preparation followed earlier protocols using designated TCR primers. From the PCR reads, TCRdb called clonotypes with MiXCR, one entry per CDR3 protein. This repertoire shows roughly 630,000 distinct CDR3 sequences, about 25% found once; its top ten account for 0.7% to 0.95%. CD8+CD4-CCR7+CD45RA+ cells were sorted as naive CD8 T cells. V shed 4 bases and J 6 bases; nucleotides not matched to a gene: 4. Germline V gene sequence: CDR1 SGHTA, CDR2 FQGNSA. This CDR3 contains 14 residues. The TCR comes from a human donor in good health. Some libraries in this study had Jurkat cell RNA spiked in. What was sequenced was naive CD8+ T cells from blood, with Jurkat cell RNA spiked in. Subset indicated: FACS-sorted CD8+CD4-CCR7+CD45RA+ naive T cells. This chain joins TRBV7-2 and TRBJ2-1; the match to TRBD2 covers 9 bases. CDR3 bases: TGTGCCAGCAGCTCGGTAGCGGGGGTCAATGAGCAGTTCTTC. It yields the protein CASSSVAGVNEQFF.